Presented here are 5 T cell receptor beta chains from one specimen sequenced in a study of technical replicates of blood from a handful of donors. The repertoire was sequenced with immunoSEQ multiplex PCR; TCRdb's copy has only in-frame clones and lacks some. The data show 45,000 to 60,000 clones, with about 93% seen just once and 3.9% held by the top ten. Sequences were obtained from PBMCs. The receptor source for this set is a human donor in good health. Some clones in this sample may be carry-over from other donors' samples.

The V and J genes are TRBV11-2 and TRBJ1-6; D is uncertain. The CDR3 covers 12 residues. CDR1 and CDR2 from the germline V gene are SGHAT and FQNNGV. The V end was cut by 5 bases, the J end by 9 bases, with 8 bases between. The CDR3: CASSQLASPLHF. The CDR3 DNA reads as TGTGCCAGCAGCCAGTTGGCTTCACCCCTCCACTTT.

The chain uses TRBV6-6 and TRBJ1-6; D is uncertain. Germline CDR1 and CDR2: MNHNY and SVGAGI (reference sequence). CDR3 length: 13 residues. Between the trimmed V and J ends, which lost 2 bases and 7 bases, there was a span of 6 bases. The CDR3 sequence: CASSYVGNSPLHF. DNA for the CDR3: TGTGCCAGCAGTTACGTCGGGAATTCACCCCTCCACTTT.

The chain carries TRBV7-6 and TRBJ2-5; 7 nucleotides agree with TRBD1. V lost 6 bases to trimming and J lost 2 bases; unmatched junction nucleotides: 9. The CDR3 runs to 15 residues. Germline V CDR1 and CDR2: SGHVS, FNYEAQ. This CDR3 reads CASSREGAQQETQYF. CDR3 nucleotides: TGTGCCAGCAGTCGAGAGGGGGCGCAACAAGAGACCCAGTACTTC.

This clone was seen once. V gene TRBV9 combines with J gene TRBJ2-3; D might be TRBD2 (7 bases). Trimming removed 1 base at V and 3 bases at J, with 18 bases between. This CDR3 spans 17 amino acids. The germline gives CDR1 SGDLS, CDR2 YYNGEE. The CDR3 is CASSVSPGGRGTDTQYF. The CDR3 DNA sequence: TGTGCCAGCAGCGTAAGCCCGGGGGGCCGGGGAACAGATACGCAGTATTTT.

The rearrangement uses TRBV7-9 and TRBJ2-2; 14 bases align to TRBD2. The length of the CDR3 is 16 residues. Trimming took 4 bases from V and 4 from J; bases not matched to a gene: 2. Germline CDR1 is SEHNR and CDR2 is FQNEAQ (reference sequence). This CDR3 is CASSSGTSGSTGELFF. CDR3 coding DNA: TGTGCCAGCAGCTCCGGGACTAGCGGGAGCACCGGGGAGCTGTTTTTT.